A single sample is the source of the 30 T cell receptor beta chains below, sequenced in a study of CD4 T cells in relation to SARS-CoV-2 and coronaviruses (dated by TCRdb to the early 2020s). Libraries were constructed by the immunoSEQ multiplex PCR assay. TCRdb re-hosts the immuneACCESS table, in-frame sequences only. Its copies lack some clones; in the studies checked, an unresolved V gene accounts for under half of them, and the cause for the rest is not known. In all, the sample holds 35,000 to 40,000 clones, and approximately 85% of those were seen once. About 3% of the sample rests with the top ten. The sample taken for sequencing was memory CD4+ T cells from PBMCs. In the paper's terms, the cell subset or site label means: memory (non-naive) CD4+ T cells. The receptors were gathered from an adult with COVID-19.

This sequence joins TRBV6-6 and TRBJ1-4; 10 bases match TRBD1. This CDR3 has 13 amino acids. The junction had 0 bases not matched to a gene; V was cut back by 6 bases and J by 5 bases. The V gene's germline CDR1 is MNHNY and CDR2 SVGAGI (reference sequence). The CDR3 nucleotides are TGTGCCAGCAGGGGACAGGGGAATGAAAAACTGTTTTTT. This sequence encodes CASRGQGNEKLFF.

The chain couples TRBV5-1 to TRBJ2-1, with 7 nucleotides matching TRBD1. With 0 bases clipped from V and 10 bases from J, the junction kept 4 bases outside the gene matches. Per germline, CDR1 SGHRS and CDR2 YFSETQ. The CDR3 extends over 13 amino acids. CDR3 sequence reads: CASSLAADREQFF. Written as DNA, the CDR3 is TGCGCCAGCAGCTTGGCGGCGGACAGGGAGCAGTTCTTC.

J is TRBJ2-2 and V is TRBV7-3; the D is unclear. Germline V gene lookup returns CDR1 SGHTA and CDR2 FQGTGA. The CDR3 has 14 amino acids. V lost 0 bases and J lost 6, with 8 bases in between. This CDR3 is CASSLTVQSGELFF. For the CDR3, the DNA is TGTGCCAGCAGCTTAACGGTGCAGTCCGGGGAGCTGTTTTTT.

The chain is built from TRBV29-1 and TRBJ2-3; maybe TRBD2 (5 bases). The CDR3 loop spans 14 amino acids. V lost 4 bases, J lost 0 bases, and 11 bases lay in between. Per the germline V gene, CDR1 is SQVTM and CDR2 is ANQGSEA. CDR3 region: CSVVPGMSTDTQYF. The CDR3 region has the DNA TGCAGCGTTGTCCCCGGGATGAGCACAGATACGCAGTATTTT.

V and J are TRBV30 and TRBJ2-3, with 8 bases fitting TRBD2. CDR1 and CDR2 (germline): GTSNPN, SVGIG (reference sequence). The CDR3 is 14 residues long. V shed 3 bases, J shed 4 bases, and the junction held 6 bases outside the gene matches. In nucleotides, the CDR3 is TGTGCCTGGAGCCCCGGGACTAGTGCAGATACGCAGTATTTT. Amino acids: CAWSPGTSADTQYF.

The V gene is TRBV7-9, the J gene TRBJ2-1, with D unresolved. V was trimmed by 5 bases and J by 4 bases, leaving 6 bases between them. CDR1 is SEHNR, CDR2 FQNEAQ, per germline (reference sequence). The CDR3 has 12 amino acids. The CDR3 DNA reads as TGTGCCAGCAGCCCCCTTTACAATGAGCAGTTCTTC. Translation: CASSPLYNEQFF.

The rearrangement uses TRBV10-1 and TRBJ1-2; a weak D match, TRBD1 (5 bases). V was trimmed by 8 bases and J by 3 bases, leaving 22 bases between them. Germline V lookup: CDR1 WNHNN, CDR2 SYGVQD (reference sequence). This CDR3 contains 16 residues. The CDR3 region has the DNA TGCGCCAGCCCCGAACGGGGCCCAGCCCACTACTATGGCTACACCTTC. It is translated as CASPERGPAHYYGYTF.

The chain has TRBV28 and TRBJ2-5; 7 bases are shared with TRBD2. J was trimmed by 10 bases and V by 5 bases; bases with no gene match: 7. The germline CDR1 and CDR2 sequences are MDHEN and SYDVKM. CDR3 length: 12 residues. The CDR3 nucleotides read TGTGCCAGCAGTCAGGGCCCGGGAGGCCAGTACTTC. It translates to CASSQGPGGQYF.

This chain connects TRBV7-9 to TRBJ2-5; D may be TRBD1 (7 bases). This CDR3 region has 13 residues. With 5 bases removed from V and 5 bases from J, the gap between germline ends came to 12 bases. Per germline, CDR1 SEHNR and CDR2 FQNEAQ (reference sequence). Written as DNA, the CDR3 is TGTGCCAGCAGCCAATCAGGGGGGGAGACCCAGTACTTC. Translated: CASSQSGGETQYF.

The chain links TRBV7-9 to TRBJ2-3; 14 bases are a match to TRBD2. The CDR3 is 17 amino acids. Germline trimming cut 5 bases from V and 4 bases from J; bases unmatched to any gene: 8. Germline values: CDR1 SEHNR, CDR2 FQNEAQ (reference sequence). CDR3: CASSPGTSGSYPDTQYF. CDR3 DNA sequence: TGTGCCAGCAGCCCCGGGACTAGCGGGAGTTATCCAGATACGCAGTATTTT. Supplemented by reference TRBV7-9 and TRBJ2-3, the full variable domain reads DTGVSQNPRHKITKRGQNVTFRCDPISEHNRLYWYRQTLGQGPEFLTYFQNEAQLEKSRLLSDRFSAERPKGSFSTLEIQRTEQGDSAMYLCASSPGTSGSYPDTQYFGPGTRLTVL.

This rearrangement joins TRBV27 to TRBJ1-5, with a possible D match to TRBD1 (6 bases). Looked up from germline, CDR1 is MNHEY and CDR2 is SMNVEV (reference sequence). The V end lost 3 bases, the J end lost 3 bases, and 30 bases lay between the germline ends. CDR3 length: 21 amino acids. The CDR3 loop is CASSLAFRLGGRILLNQPQHF. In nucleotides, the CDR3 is TGTGCCAGCAGTTTGGCATTTCGGTTGGGGGGCAGGATACTTCTCAATCAGCCCCAGCATTTT.

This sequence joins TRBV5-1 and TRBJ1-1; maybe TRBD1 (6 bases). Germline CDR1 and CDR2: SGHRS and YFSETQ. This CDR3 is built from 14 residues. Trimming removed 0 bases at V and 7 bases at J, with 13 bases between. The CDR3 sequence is CASSLGMEGDEAFF. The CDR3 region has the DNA TGCGCCAGCAGCTTGGGAATGGAGGGGGATGAAGCTTTCTTT.

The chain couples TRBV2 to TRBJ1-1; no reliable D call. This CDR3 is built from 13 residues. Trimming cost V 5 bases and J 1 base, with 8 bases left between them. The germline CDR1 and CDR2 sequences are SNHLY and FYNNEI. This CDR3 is CASSRWGNTEAFF. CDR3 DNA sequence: TGTGCCAGCAGTAGATGGGGGAACACTGAAGCTTTCTTT. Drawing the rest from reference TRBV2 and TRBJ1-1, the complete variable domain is EPEVTQTPSHQVTQMGQEVILRCVPISNHLYFYWYRQILGQKVEFLVSFYNNEISEKSEIFDDQFSVERPDGSNFTLKIRSTKLEDSAMYFCASSRWGNTEAFFGQGTRLTVV.

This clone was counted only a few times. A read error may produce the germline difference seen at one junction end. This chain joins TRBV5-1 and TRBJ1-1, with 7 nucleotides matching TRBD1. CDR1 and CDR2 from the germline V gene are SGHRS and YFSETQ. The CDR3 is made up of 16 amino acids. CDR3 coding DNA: TGCGCCAGCAGTTTGGGTCCTCAGGGGGTGTACACTGAAGCTTTCTTT. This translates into CASSLGPQGVYTEAFF.

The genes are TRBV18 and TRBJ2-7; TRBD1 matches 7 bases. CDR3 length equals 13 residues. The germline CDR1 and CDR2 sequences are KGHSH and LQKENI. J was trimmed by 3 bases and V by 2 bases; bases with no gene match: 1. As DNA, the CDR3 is TGTGCCAGCTCACCAGCAGGGGGCTACGAGCAGTACTTC. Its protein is CASSPAGGYEQYF.

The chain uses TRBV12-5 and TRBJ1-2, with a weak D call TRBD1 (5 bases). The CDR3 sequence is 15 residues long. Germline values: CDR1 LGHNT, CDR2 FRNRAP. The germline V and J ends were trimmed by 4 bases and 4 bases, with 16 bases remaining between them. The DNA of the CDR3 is TGTGCTAGTGGTTCCCCGGGGGGACCGATCTATGGCTACACCTTC. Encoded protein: CASGSPGGPIYGYTF.

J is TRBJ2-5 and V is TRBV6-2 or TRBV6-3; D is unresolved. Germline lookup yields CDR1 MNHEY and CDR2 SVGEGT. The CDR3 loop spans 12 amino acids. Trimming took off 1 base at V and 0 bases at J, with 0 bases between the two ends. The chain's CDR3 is CASSYYQETQYF. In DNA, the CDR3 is TGTGCCAGCAGTTACTACCAAGAGACCCAGTACTTC.

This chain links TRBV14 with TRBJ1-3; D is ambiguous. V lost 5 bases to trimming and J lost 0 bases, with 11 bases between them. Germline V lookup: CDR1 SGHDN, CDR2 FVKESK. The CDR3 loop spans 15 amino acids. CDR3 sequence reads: CASSVGINSGNTIYF. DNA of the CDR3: TGTGCCAGCAGCGTTGGGATTAACTCTGGAAACACCATATATTTT.

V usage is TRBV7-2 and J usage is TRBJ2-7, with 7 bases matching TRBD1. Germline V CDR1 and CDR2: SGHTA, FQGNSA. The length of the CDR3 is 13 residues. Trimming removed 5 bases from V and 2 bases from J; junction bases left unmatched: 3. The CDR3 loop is CASSLDRTYEQYF. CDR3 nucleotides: TGTGCCAGCAGCCTGGACAGGACCTACGAGCAGTACTTC.

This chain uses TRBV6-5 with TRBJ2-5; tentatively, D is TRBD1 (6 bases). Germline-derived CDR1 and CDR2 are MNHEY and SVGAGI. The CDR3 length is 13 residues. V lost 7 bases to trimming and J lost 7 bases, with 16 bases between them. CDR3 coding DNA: TGTGCCAGCACCCTCCCAGGGGATGGGACCCAGTACTTC. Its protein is CASTLPGDGTQYF.

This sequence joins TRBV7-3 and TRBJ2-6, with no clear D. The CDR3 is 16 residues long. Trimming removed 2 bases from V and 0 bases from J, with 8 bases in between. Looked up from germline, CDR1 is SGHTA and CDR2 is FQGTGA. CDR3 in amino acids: CASSLRALSGANVLTF. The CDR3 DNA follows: TGTGCCAGCAGCTTACGGGCCCTCTCTGGGGCCAACGTCCTGACTTTC. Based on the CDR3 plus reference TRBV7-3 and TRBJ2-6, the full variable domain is GAGVSQTPSNKVTEKGKYVELRCDPISGHTALYWYRQSLGQGPEFLIYFQGTGAADDSGLPNDRFFAVRPEGSVSTLKIQRTERGDSAVYLCASSLRALSGANVLTFGAGSRLTVL.

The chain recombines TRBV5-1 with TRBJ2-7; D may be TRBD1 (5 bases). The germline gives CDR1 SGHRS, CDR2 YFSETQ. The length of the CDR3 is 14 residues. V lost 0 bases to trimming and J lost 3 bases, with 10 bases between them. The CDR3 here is CASSLGQLRYEQYF. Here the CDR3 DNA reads TGCGCCAGCAGCTTGGGACAGTTGCGCTACGAGCAGTACTTC.

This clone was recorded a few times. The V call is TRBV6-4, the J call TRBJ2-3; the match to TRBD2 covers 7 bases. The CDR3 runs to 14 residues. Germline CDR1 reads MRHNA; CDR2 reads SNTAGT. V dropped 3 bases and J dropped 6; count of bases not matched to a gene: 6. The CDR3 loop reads CASSEGSGSDTQYF. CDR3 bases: TGTGCCAGCAGTGAAGGTAGCGGGTCGGATACGCAGTATTTT.

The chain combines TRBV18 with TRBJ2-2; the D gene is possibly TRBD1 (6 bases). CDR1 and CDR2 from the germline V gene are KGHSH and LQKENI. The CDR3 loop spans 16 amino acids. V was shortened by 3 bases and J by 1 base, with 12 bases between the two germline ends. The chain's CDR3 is CASSPNQGQNTGELFF. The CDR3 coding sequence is TGTGCCAGCTCACCTAATCAGGGACAGAACACCGGGGAGCTGTTTTTT.

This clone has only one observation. Here the CDR3 DNA reads TGTGCCAGTTCCGGGGACTCTGGGGCCAACGTCCTGACTTTC. It translates to CASSGDSGANVLTF. This chain links TRBV19 with TRBJ2-6; maybe TRBD2 (5 bases). The V end was cut by 8 bases, the J end by 0 bases, with 8 bases between. In germline, CDR1 is LNHDA, CDR2 SQIVND (reference sequence). The CDR3 is made up of 14 amino acids.

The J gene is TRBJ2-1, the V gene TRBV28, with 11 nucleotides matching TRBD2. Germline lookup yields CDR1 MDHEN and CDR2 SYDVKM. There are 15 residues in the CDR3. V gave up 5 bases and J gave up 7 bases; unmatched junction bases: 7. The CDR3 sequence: CASSPLAGGGNEQFF. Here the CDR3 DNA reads TGTGCCAGCAGTCCGCTAGCGGGGGGCGGAAATGAGCAGTTCTTC.

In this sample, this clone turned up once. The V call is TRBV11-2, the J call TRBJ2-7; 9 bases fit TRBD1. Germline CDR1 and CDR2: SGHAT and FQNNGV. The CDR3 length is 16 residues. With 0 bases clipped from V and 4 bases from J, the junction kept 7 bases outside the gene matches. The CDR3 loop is CASSLDLIGQGYEQYF. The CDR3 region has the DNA TGTGCCAGCAGCTTAGATCTTATTGGACAGGGGTACGAGCAGTACTTC.

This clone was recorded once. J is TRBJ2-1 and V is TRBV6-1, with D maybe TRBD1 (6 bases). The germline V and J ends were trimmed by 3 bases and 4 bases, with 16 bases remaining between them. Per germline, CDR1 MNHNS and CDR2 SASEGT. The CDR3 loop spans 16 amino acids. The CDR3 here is CASSDIQGLSYNEQFF. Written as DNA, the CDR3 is TGTGCCAGCAGTGATATACAGGGCCTTTCATACAATGAGCAGTTCTTC.

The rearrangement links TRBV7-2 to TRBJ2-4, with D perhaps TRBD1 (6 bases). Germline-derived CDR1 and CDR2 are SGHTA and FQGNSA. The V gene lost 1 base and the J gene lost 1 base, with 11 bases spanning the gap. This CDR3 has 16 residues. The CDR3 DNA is TGTGCCAGCAGCTTAGTAGGAACAGGGGCCAAAAACATTCAGTACTTC. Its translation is CASSLVGTGAKNIQYF.

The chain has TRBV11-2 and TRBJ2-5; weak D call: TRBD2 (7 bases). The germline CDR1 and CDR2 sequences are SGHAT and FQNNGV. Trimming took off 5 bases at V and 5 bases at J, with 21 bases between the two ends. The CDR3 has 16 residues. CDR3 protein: CASSPRGAGEDETQYF. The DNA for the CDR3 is TGTGCCAGCAGCCCCCGGGGGGCGGGAGAAGATGAGACCCAGTACTTC. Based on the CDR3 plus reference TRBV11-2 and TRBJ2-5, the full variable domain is EAGVAQSPRYKIIEKRQSVAFWCNPISGHATLYWYQQILGQGPKLLIQFQNNGVVDDSQLPKDRFSAERLKGVDSTLKIQPAKLEDSAVYLCASSPRGAGEDETQYFGPGTRLLVL.